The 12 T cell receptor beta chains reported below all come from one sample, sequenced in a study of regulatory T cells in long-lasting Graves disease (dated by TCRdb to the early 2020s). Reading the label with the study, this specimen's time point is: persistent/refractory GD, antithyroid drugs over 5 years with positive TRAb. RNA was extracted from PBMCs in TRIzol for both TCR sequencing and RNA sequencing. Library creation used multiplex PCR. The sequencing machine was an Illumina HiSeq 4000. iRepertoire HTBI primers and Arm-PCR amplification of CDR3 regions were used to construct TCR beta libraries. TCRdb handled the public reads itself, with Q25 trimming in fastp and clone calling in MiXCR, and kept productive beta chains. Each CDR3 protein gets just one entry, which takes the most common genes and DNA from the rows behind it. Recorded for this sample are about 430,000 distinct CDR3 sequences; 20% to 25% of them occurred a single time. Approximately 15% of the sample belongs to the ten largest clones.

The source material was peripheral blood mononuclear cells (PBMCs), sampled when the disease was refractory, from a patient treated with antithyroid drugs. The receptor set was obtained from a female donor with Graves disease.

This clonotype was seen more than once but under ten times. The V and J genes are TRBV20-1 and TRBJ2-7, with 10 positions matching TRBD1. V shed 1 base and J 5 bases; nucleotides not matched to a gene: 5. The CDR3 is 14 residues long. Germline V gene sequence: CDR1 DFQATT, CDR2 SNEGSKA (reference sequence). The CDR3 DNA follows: TGCAGTGCTAGAGGACAGGGGGCCGGGGACGAGCAGTACTTC. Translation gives CSARGQGAGDEQYF.

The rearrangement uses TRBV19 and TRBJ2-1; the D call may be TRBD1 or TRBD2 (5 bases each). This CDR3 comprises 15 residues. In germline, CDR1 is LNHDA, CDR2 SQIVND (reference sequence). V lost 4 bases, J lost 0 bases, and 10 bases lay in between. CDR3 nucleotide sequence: TGTGCCAGTAGTAGGACCGGGACCTCCTACAATGAGCAGTTCTTC. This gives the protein CASSRTGTSYNEQFF.

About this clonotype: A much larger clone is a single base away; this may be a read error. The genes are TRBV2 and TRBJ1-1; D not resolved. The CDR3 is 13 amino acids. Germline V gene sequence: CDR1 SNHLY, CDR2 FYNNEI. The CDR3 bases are TGTGCCAGCAGTGGTGAGATGAACTCTGAAGCTTTCTTT. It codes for CASSGEMNSEAFF.

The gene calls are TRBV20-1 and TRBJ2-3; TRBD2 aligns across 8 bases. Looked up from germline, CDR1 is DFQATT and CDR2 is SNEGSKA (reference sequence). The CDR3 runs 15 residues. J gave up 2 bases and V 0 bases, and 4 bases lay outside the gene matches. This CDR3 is CSARELAGSTDTQYF. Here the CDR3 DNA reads TGCAGTGCTAGAGAATTAGCGGGGTCCACAGATACGCAGTATTTT.

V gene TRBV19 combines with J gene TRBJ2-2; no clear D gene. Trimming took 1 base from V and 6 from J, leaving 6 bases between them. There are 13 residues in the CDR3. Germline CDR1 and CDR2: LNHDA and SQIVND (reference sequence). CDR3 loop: CASSIVWAGELFF. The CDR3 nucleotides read TGTGCCAGTAGTATAGTTTGGGCCGGGGAGCTGTTTTTT.

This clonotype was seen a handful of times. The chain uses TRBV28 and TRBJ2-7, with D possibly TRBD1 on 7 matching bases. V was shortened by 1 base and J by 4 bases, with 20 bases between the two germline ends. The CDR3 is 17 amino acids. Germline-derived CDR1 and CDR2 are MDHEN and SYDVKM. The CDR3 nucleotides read TGTGCCAGCAGTTTATCCGTGCCGTGGCAGGGGGGTTACGAGCAGTACTTC. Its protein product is CASSLSVPWQGGYEQYF.

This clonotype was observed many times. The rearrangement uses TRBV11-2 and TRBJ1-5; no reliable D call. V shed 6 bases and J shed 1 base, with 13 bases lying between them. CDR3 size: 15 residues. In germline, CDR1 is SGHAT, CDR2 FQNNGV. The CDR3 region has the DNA TGTGCCAGCAGTCCTGAGGGCCCAAGCAATCAGCCCCAGCATTTT. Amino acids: CASSPEGPSNQPQHF.

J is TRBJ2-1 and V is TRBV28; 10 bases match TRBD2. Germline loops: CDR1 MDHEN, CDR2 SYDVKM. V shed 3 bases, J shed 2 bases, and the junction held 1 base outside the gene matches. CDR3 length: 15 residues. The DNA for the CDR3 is TGTGCCAGCAGTTTCGGGACTAGCGCCTACAATGAGCAGTTCTTC. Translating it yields CASSFGTSAYNEQFF.

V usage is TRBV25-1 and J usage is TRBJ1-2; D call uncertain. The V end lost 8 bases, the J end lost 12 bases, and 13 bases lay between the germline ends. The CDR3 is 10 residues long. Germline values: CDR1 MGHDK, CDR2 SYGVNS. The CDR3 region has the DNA TGTGCCAGCGGGCCGGAGGCGGACACCTTC. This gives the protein CASGPEADTF.

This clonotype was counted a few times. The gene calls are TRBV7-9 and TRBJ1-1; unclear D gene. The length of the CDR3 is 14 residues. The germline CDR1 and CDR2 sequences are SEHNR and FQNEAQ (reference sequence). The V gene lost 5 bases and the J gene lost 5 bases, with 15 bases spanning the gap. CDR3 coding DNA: TGTGCCAGCAGCCCCGGGCACAACCCAACTGAAGCTTTCTTT. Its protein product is CASSPGHNPTEAFF.

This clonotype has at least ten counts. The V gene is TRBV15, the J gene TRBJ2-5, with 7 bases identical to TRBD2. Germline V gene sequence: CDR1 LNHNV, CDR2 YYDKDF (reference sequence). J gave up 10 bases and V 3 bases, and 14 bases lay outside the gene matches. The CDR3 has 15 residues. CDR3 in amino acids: CATSRGGSGTWGQYF. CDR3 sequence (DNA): TGTGCCACCAGCAGGGGAGGGTCCGGGACTTGGGGCCAGTACTTC.

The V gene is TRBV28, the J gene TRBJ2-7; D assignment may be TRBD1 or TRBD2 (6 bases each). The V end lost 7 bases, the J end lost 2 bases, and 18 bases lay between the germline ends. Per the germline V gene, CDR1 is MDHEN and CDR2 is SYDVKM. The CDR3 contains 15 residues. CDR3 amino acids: CASTPGADGTYEQYF. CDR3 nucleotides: TGTGCCAGCACCCCGGGGGCAGATGGGACCTACGAGCAGTACTTC.